A single sample gave rise to the 16 T cell receptor beta chains below, sequenced in a study of shared clonotypes between healthy human individuals. TCRdb's copy holds only in-frame clones and misses some; the assay was immunoSEQ multiplex PCR. The sample consists of around 120,000 clones, around 71% of them appearing once. The specimen sequenced was memory CD8+ T cells sorted from blood. Indicated subset: CD45RO+ cells pooled with CCR7-negative TemRA cells. These receptors were obtained from a woman in her thirties in good health.

The chain combines TRBV7-6 with TRBJ2-7; tentative D call: TRBD2 (5 bases). Per germline, CDR1 SGHVS and CDR2 FNYEAQ. This CDR3 has 14 residues. Trimming took off 5 bases at V and 0 bases at J, with 11 bases between the two ends. This CDR3 reads CASSAPGISYEQYF. CDR3 nucleotide sequence: TGTGCCAGCAGCGCCCCGGGGATCTCCTACGAGCAGTACTTC.

J is TRBJ2-7 and V is TRBV6-5; possible D gene TRBD1, 6 bases. The CDR3 loop spans 15 amino acids. Germline CDR1 reads MNHEY; CDR2 reads SVGAGI. Trimming removed 6 bases at V and 5 bases at J, with 20 bases between. CDR3 region: CASRQGSRGWDEQYF. Here the CDR3 DNA reads TGTGCCAGCAGGCAAGGATCCAGGGGATGGGACGAGCAGTACTTC.

V and J are TRBV7-2 and TRBJ2-1; TRBD2 matches 10 bases. CDR1 is SGHTA and CDR2 is FQGNSA in the germline V gene. The CDR3 totals 17 residues. The V segment lost 2 bases and the J segment 6 bases; nucleotides outside the gene matches: 10. In DNA, the CDR3 is TGTGCCAGCAGCTTAAGGTATTGGACTAGCGGTCTCAATGAGCAGTTCTTC. This sequence encodes CASSLRYWTSGLNEQFF. Complete variable domain (other parts from reference TRBV7-2 and TRBJ2-1): GAGVSQSPSNKVTEKGKDVELRCDPISGHTALYWYRQSLGQGLEFLIYFQGNSAPDKSGLPSDRFSAERTGGSVSTLTIQRTQQEDSAVYLCASSLRYWTSGLNEQFFGPGTRLTVL.

This clone was observed a single time. V gene TRBV6-1 combines with J gene TRBJ1-5; 8 bases are a match to TRBD1. After removal of 1 base from V and 10 bases from J, the junction contained 9 bases not matched to a gene. The CDR3 totals 15 residues. Germline assignment: CDR1 MNHNS and CDR2 SASEGT. The DNA of the CDR3 is TGTGCCAGCAGTGAAGGAGGGCAGGGGGCGGACCCCCAGCATTTT. Translated: CASSEGGQGADPQHF.

This rearrangement joins TRBV29-1 to TRBJ2-1; TRBD1 is a possible D gene (6 bases). V lost 7 bases and J 4 bases, leaving 14 bases between the germline ends. The germline V gene has CDR1 SQVTM and CDR2 ANQGSEA. The CDR3 totals 13 residues. The CDR3 DNA follows: TGCAGCGCAAATAGAAGGGGGTACAATGAGCAGTTCTTC. Its translation is CSANRRGYNEQFF.

This CDR3 reads CASRARLADYEQYF. The CDR3 region has the DNA TGTGCCAGCAGGGCCAGGTTAGCAGACTACGAGCAGTACTTC. The rearrangement joins TRBV2 to TRBJ2-7, with no clear D. The CDR3 consists of 14 residues. V lost 6 bases, J lost 3 bases, and 15 bases lay in between. Germline CDR1 and CDR2: SNHLY and FYNNEI.

The genes are TRBV4-1 and TRBJ1-5; D is ambiguous. The V gene's germline CDR1 is MGHRA and CDR2 YSYEKL. CDR3 length: 13 amino acids. Trimming stripped 4 bases from V and 7 bases from J, with 11 bases between. Here the CDR3 DNA reads TGCGCCAGCAGCCCATCCCCCGGGCAGCCCCAGCATTTT. Residues: CASSPSPGQPQHF.

CDR3: CASSGSGSRYEQYF. In DNA, the CDR3 is TGTGCCAGCAGCGGTAGCGGGAGCCGCTACGAGCAGTACTTC. The chain carries TRBV7-9 and TRBJ2-7; 9 bases agree with TRBD2. There are 14 residues in the CDR3. Germline CDR1 and CDR2: SEHNR and FQNEAQ (reference sequence). V shed 5 bases, J shed 3 bases, and the junction held 5 bases outside the gene matches.

The chain is built from TRBV18 and TRBJ1-5, with TRBD1 matching over 10 bases. The CDR3 has 16 amino acids. From germline, CDR1 is KGHSH and CDR2 LQKENI. V lost 6 bases, J lost 2 bases, and 7 bases stayed unmatched. The CDR3 protein is CASSGTGVFRNQPQHF. The CDR3 DNA reads as TGTGCCAGCTCGGGGACAGGGGTATTTCGCAATCAGCCCCAGCATTTT.

About this clone: Compared with germline, one end of the junction differs, possibly owing to a read error. The V call is TRBV9, the J call TRBJ1-5; 11 bases map to TRBD1. Per the germline V gene, CDR1 is SGDLS and CDR2 is YYNGEE. The CDR3 contains 12 residues. The CDR3 coding sequence is TGTGCCAGCAGCGCGGGGACAGGGGGGTCGTATTTT. Translating gives CASSAGTGGSYF.

This clone was detected ten times or more. The rearrangement links TRBV6-4 to TRBJ2-1, with a tentative D call TRBD2 (6 bases). Germline V lookup: CDR1 MRHNA, CDR2 SNTAGT. The V end was cut by 0 bases, the J end by 0 bases, with 6 bases between. This CDR3 contains 15 residues. The CDR3 nucleotides read TGTGCCAGCAGTGACTCAGCGGGCTCCTACAATGAGCAGTTCTTC. This gives the protein CASSDSAGSYNEQFF.

The rearrangement joins TRBV5-1 to TRBJ2-1, with D unresolved. V lost 2 bases and J lost 3, with 12 bases in between. The length of the CDR3 is 15 residues. The germline gives CDR1 SGHRS, CDR2 YFSETQ. The CDR3 nucleotides are TGCGCCAGCAGCTTTTTTGGCGGTAACTACAATGAGCAGTTCTTC. Amino acid sequence: CASSFFGGNYNEQFF.

This clone was recorded only once. The chain uses TRBV30 and TRBJ1-2, with TRBD1 matching over 9 bases. This CDR3 is built from 14 residues. With 5 bases clipped from V and 8 bases from J, the junction kept 12 bases outside the gene matches. CDR1 is GTSNPN, CDR2 SVGIG, per germline (reference sequence). The CDR3 region has the DNA TGTGCCTGGTCGTACCCCAGGACAGGGGTGGGCTACACCTTC. Residues: CAWSYPRTGVGYTF.

This CDR3 is CAISESSLAGIYEQYF. CDR3 DNA sequence: TGTGCCATCAGTGAGTCTTCGCTAGCGGGAATCTACGAGCAGTACTTC. The chain combines TRBV10-3 with TRBJ2-7, with 9 bases aligning to TRBD2. This CDR3 comprises 16 residues. Germline V lookup: CDR1 ENHRY, CDR2 SYGVKD. J gave up 3 bases and V 0 bases, and 6 bases lay outside the gene matches.

This clone was counted a few times. The chain has TRBV29-1 and TRBJ1-2; D not resolved. The V gene lost 3 bases and the J gene lost 0 bases, with 5 bases spanning the gap. CDR1 and CDR2 from the germline V gene are SQVTM and ANQGSEA. The CDR3 covers 12 residues. In DNA form, the CDR3 reads TGCAGCGTTGATTTATCTAACTATGGCTACACCTTC. Its protein product is CSVDLSNYGYTF.

This chain uses TRBV6-1 with TRBJ1-1; no firm D call. This CDR3 spans 14 amino acids. Germline V gene lookup returns CDR1 MNHNS and CDR2 SASEGT. Trimming removed 7 bases from V and 0 bases from J, with 12 bases in between. The CDR3 nucleotides are TGTGCCAGCACGCAACGAGCTATGAACACTGAAGCTTTCTTT. Its translation: CASTQRAMNTEAFF.